Below, 32 T cell receptor beta chains from the same sample are listed, as sequenced in a study of shared clonotypes between healthy human individuals. Method: immunoSEQ multiplex PCR; TCRdb's copy keeps in-frame clones and lacks some. The sample consists of 1,400,000 or so clones, about 98.5% of them appearing once. Sequencing was performed on naive CD4+ T cells sorted from blood. The subset denotes: CD45RA+ positively selected. Receptors originate from a man between 25 and 39 years old in good health.

The rearrangement links TRBV7-2 to TRBJ2-1; D may match TRBD1 or TRBD2 (5 bases each). The germline CDR1 and CDR2 sequences are SGHTA and FQGNSA. The CDR3 is made up of 14 amino acids. V was trimmed by 1 base and J by 6 bases, leaving 10 bases between them. The CDR3 sequence is CASSLGYGGNEQFF. CDR3 nucleotides: TGTGCCAGCAGCTTAGGGTATGGGGGCAATGAGCAGTTCTTC.

The chain links TRBV29-1 to TRBJ2-3; the D gene is possibly TRBD2 (5 bases). Germline V CDR1 and CDR2: SQVTM, ANQGSEA. This CDR3 spans 15 amino acids. V was clipped by 4 bases and J by 6 bases, with 20 bases between them. The CDR3 region is CSVVFPRVKLDTQYF. The CDR3 DNA sequence: TGCAGCGTTGTGTTCCCGAGGGTTAAGCTGGATACGCAGTATTTT.

The gene calls are TRBV5-1 and TRBJ2-7, with D perhaps being TRBD1 or TRBD2 (6 bases each). Germline values: CDR1 SGHRS, CDR2 YFSETQ. The CDR3 length is 15 residues. V was trimmed by 2 bases and J by 0 bases, leaving 12 bases between them. CDR3 sequence: CASSLKGGTSYEQYF. The CDR3 nucleotides are TGCGCCAGCAGCTTAAAGGGGGGTACCTCCTACGAGCAGTACTTC.

The chain combines TRBV11-1 with TRBJ2-7, with D possibly matching TRBD2 (6 bases). The CDR3 consists of 13 residues. In germline, CDR1 is SGHAT, CDR2 FQDESV (reference sequence). With 5 bases removed from V and 6 bases from J, the gap between germline ends came to 14 bases. This CDR3 reads CASSLRTGGEQYF. In DNA form, the CDR3 reads TGTGCCAGCAGCCTCCGGACCGGGGGCGAGCAGTACTTC.

The chain couples TRBV9 to TRBJ1-2; possibly TRBD1 for D (6 bases). Germline CDR1 SGDLS, CDR2 YYNGEE. The CDR3 spans 15 residues. Trimming pared 2 bases from V and 1 base from J, leaving 12 bases between. The CDR3 protein is CASSVHGQLNYGYTF. CDR3 nucleotides: TGTGCCAGCAGCGTCCACGGACAGCTTAACTATGGCTACACCTTC.

The rearrangement uses TRBV5-1 and TRBJ2-1; the match to TRBD2 covers 13 bases. CDR1 is SGHRS, CDR2 YFSETQ, per germline. The CDR3 is 18 residues long. Trimming cost V 4 bases and J 6 bases; bases outside gene matches: 13. In nucleotides, the CDR3 is TGCGCCAGCAGCGAGTGGACTAGCGGGAGCTTTTTAGGCAATGAGCAGTTCTTC. It translates to CASSEWTSGSFLGNEQFF.

This chain uses TRBV5-1 with TRBJ1-4; the match to TRBD1 covers 9 bases. Germline V gives CDR1 SGHRS, CDR2 YFSETQ. This CDR3 has 15 amino acids. The V gene end was trimmed by 4 bases and the J gene end by 5 bases; junction bases not matched to a gene: 6. The DNA for the CDR3 is TGCGCCAGCAGCGGTTCCGGGACAGGGAATGAAAAACTGTTTTTT. Its translation: CASSGSGTGNEKLFF. The whole variable domain, filled in from reference TRBV5-1 and TRBJ1-4, reads KAGVTQTPRYLIKTRGQQVTLSCSPISGHRSVSWYQQTPGQGLQFLFEYFSETQRNKGNFPGRFSGRQFSNSRSEMNVSTLELGDSALYLCASSGSGTGNEKLFFGSGTQLSVL.

The chain recombines TRBV19 with TRBJ1-1, with 7 nucleotides matching TRBD1. Germline assignment: CDR1 LNHDA and CDR2 SQIVND (reference sequence). The CDR3 extends over 16 amino acids. V shed 5 bases, J shed 2 bases, and the junction held 11 bases outside the gene matches. The CDR3 DNA sequence: TGTGCCAGTAGTTTATATTCGCGGGACAGAAACACTGAAGCTTTCTTT. Its translation: CASSLYSRDRNTEAFF.

Comments on this clone: Other nucleotide sequences in the sample specify the same CDR3. V usage is TRBV6-6 and J usage is TRBJ1-5; D uncertain. V shed 4 bases and J shed 0 bases, with 7 bases lying between them. Per germline, CDR1 MNHNY and CDR2 SVGAGI (reference sequence). The CDR3 runs to 14 residues. CDR3 bases: TGTGCCAGCAGTTTGGCGGGTAGCAATCAGCCCCAGCATTTT. This encodes CASSLAGSNQPQHF.

The V and J genes are TRBV5-1 and TRBJ2-5, with D perhaps assigned TRBD1 or TRBD2 (5 bases each). V was clipped by 3 bases and J by 5 bases, with 11 bases between them. The CDR3 covers 13 residues. Per the germline V gene, CDR1 is SGHRS and CDR2 is YFSETQ. The CDR3: CASSSLGEETQYF. The CDR3 bases are TGCGCCAGCAGCTCGCTGGGGGAGGAGACCCAGTACTTC.

V and J are TRBV5-1 and TRBJ2-2; D is possibly TRBD1 (6 bases). CDR1 SGHRS and CDR2 YFSETQ come from the germline V gene. V lost 3 bases and J 4 bases, leaving 10 bases between the germline ends. The CDR3 covers 14 residues. The chain's CDR3 is CASSWGHRTGELFF. In DNA, the CDR3 is TGCGCCAGCAGCTGGGGACACCGCACCGGGGAGCTGTTTTTT. The full variable domain, with the rest looked up from reference TRBV5-1 and TRBJ2-2, is KAGVTQTPRYLIKTRGQQVTLSCSPISGHRSVSWYQQTPGQGLQFLFEYFSETQRNKGNFPGRFSGRQFSNSRSEMNVSTLELGDSALYLCASSWGHRTGELFFGEGSRLTVL.

This clone was observed once. This chain connects TRBV10-1 to TRBJ2-1; 10 bases are a match to TRBD2. V gave up 4 bases and J gave up 4 bases; unmatched junction bases: 1. CDR3 length: 14 amino acids. Germline CDR1 reads WNHNN; CDR2 reads SYGVQD (reference sequence). The CDR3 here is CASSVTSGYNEQFF. For the CDR3, the DNA is TGCGCCAGCAGTGTGACTAGCGGGTACAATGAGCAGTTCTTC.

This chain links TRBV11-2 with TRBJ2-1; perhaps TRBD1 as D (6 bases). The germline V gene has CDR1 SGHAT and CDR2 FQNNGV. This CDR3 is 14 amino acids long. Trimming took off 5 bases at V and 6 bases at J, with 14 bases between the two ends. The CDR3: CASSPLRGFNEQFF. The DNA of the CDR3 is TGTGCCAGCAGCCCCCTTAGGGGGTTCAATGAGCAGTTCTTC.

This clone was recorded only once. This chain uses TRBV28 with TRBJ2-7; 8 bases match TRBD2. This CDR3 is built from 15 residues. Germline V lookup: CDR1 MDHEN, CDR2 SYDVKM. V gave up 6 bases and J gave up 4 bases; unmatched junction bases: 11. The CDR3 DNA reads as TGTGCCAGCAGCACAGCGGGAGACGTCCGTTACGAGCAGTACTTC. Residues: CASSTAGDVRYEQYF.

The chain has TRBV18 and TRBJ2-1; D remains ambiguous. Trimming left V 7 bases short and J 0 bases short, with 13 bases between. The CDR3 has 15 amino acids. Germline V gene sequence: CDR1 KGHSH, CDR2 LQKENI. The CDR3 sequence: CASYPRASSYNEQFF. The CDR3 DNA follows: TGTGCCAGCTACCCCCGGGCCAGCTCCTACAATGAGCAGTTCTTC.

This rearrangement joins TRBV18 to TRBJ1-1, with a weak D call TRBD1 (6 bases). V lost 3 bases and J lost 5, with 19 bases in between. This CDR3 region has 16 residues. Germline values: CDR1 KGHSH, CDR2 LQKENI. The CDR3 nucleotides read TGTGCCAGCTCACCGATCTCTGCGGGGGCGGGAACTGAAGCTTTCTTT. Protein: CASSPISAGAGTEAFF.

This rearrangement joins TRBV7-2 to TRBJ2-1; D is perhaps TRBD2 (5 bases). Germline CDR1 and CDR2: SGHTA and FQGNSA. The CDR3 sequence is 14 residues long. Trimming removed 1 base from V and 2 bases from J, with 6 bases in between. CDR3: CASSLEGAYNEQFF. CDR3 coding DNA: TGTGCCAGCAGCTTAGAGGGAGCCTACAATGAGCAGTTCTTC. The full variable domain, with the rest looked up from reference TRBV7-2 and TRBJ2-1, is GAGVSQSPSNKVTEKGKDVELRCDPISGHTALYWYRQSLGQGLEFLIYFQGNSAPDKSGLPSDRFSAERTGGSVSTLTIQRTQQEDSAVYLCASSLEGAYNEQFFGPGTRLTVL.

This rearrangement joins TRBV18 to TRBJ2-3, with D possibly being TRBD2 (5 bases). Germline CDR1 and CDR2: KGHSH and LQKENI. The CDR3 is 15 residues long. Trimming stripped 6 bases from V and 0 bases from J, with 13 bases between. The CDR3 sequence is CASSSGRGSTDTQYF. Here the CDR3 DNA reads TGTGCCAGCTCTTCCGGTCGGGGAAGCACAGATACGCAGTATTTT.

The chain links TRBV18 to TRBJ2-2, with D uncertain. V lost 6 bases to trimming and J lost 5 bases, with 10 bases between them. The CDR3 extends over 13 amino acids. The germline V gene has CDR1 KGHSH and CDR2 LQKENI. CDR3 sequence (DNA): TGTGCCAGCTCCGCCGATCTTACCGGGGAGCTGTTTTTT. Translated: CASSADLTGELFF.

This chain links TRBV4-1 with TRBJ2-7; D unclear. The length of the CDR3 is 12 residues. Per the germline V gene, CDR1 is MGHRA and CDR2 is YSYEKL. V dropped 1 base and J dropped 8 bases, with 9 bases sitting between them. The CDR3 coding sequence is TGCGCCAGCAGCCAAGTCCTCTCGAAGCAGTACTTC. As protein: CASSQVLSKQYF.

This clone was counted a single time. V and J are TRBV9 and TRBJ2-1, with a weak D call TRBD2 (5 bases). Trimming stripped 6 bases from V and 4 bases from J, with 20 bases between. CDR1 and CDR2 from the germline V gene are SGDLS and YYNGEE. The CDR3 spans 16 residues. Written as DNA, the CDR3 is TGTGCCAGCACCAAAACGGGGAGCGGCCGGTACAATGAGCAGTTCTTC. It yields the protein CASTKTGSGRYNEQFF.

Details on this clone: Other DNA sequences within the sample encode an identical CDR3. The chain recombines TRBV6-1 with TRBJ1-2; 7 bases fit TRBD1. V was pared by 4 bases and J by 2 bases, with 1 base of the junction left unmatched. The CDR3 totals 13 residues. The germline CDR1 and CDR2 sequences are MNHNS and SASEGT. The CDR3 DNA sequence: TGTGCCAGCAGTGCACAGGGGAACTATGGCTACACCTTC. Protein: CASSAQGNYGYTF.

V and J are TRBV4-3 and TRBJ2-2, with 9 bases fitting TRBD2. The germline CDR1 and CDR2 sequences are LGHNA and YSLEER. V lost 1 base, J lost 8 bases, and 11 bases stayed unmatched. This CDR3 is 17 amino acids long. CDR3 residues: CASSQVFRGRARGELFF. The CDR3 bases are TGCGCCAGCAGCCAAGTTTTCCGCGGGAGGGCCAGGGGGGAGCTGTTTTTT.

The chain recombines TRBV10-3 with TRBJ2-7; D not resolved. V shed 4 bases and J shed 3 bases, with 10 bases lying between them. This CDR3 spans 13 amino acids. CDR1 ENHRY and CDR2 SYGVKD come from the germline V gene. The CDR3 protein is CAISGGSDYEQYF. The CDR3 bases are TGTGCCATCAGTGGAGGCTCCGACTACGAGCAGTACTTC.

This clone has a single count. This rearrangement joins TRBV6-1 to TRBJ2-7, with TRBD2 matching over 10 bases. Germline CDR1 MNHNS, CDR2 SASEGT. V lost 8 bases, J lost 3 bases, and 7 bases stayed unmatched. The CDR3 runs 14 residues. The CDR3 loop is CASAGSGRSYEQYF. The CDR3 nucleotides are TGTGCCAGCGCGGGTAGCGGGAGGAGCTACGAGCAGTACTTC.

This chain connects TRBV2 to TRBJ1-2; 8 nucleotides line up with TRBD1. CDR1 SNHLY and CDR2 FYNNEI come from the germline V gene. The CDR3 has 14 residues. V shed 4 bases and J 2 bases; nucleotides not matched to a gene: 3. CDR3 nucleotide sequence: TGTGCCAGCAGTGCGACAGGGGCCAACTATGGCTACACCTTC. Translating gives CASSATGANYGYTF.

This rearrangement joins TRBV29-1 to TRBJ2-7; 8 bases line up with TRBD1. The length of the CDR3 is 13 residues. With V trimmed by 6 bases and J by 3 bases, 7 bases remained unmatched. Germline values: CDR1 SQVTM, CDR2 ANQGSEA. The CDR3 coding sequence is TGCAGCGTGCAACAGGGGGACCTCTACGAGCAGTACTTC. It codes for CSVQQGDLYEQYF.

The chain joins TRBV19 to TRBJ2-5, with 8 bases that match TRBD2. This CDR3 has 11 residues. CDR1 LNHDA and CDR2 SQIVND come from the germline V gene (reference sequence). The V segment lost 6 bases and the J segment 9 bases; nucleotides outside the gene matches: 3. The chain's CDR3 is CASSGRDAQYF. The CDR3 DNA reads TGTGCCAGTAGCGGGAGGGATGCCCAGTACTTC.

The chain recombines TRBV7-8 with TRBJ2-2; TRBD2 matches at 11 bases. The CDR3 is 18 amino acids. Germline CDR1 SGHVS, CDR2 FQNEAQ. The J segment lost 2 bases and the V segment lost 5 bases, leaving 10 bases of the junction unmatched. The CDR3 DNA reads as TGTGCCAGCAGCGGACGACTAGCGGGAAGACGAAACACCGGGGAGCTGTTTTTT. Translated, it gives CASSGRLAGRRNTGELFF.

V and J are TRBV5-1 and TRBJ2-3; D perhaps matches TRBD2 (5 bases). Between the trimmed V and J ends, which lost 0 bases and 5 bases, there was a span of 25 bases. The V gene's germline CDR1 is SGHRS and CDR2 YFSETQ. The CDR3 has 19 amino acids. The CDR3 nucleotides read TGCGCCAGCAGCTTGGGGCCTTATAGGCGGGCCGGAACGCAAGATACGCAGTATTTT. Its translation is CASSLGPYRRAGTQDTQYF. The whole variable domain, filled in from reference TRBV5-1 and TRBJ2-3, reads KAGVTQTPRYLIKTRGQQVTLSCSPISGHRSVSWYQQTPGQGLQFLFEYFSETQRNKGNFPGRFSGRQFSNSRSEMNVSTLELGDSALYLCASSLGPYRRAGTQDTQYFGPGTRLTVL.

CDR3: CASSYSSGHPNTEAFF. In nucleotides, the CDR3 is TGTGCCAGCAGTTACTCCTCGGGACACCCGAACACTGAAGCTTTCTTT. V usage is TRBV6-5 and J usage is TRBJ1-1; D possibly corresponds to TRBD1 (6 bases). CDR3 length: 16 residues. Per germline, CDR1 MNHEY and CDR2 SVGAGI. Trimming removed 0 bases from V and 1 base from J, with 12 bases in between.

The gene calls are TRBV5-4 and TRBJ2-7; TRBD1 or TRBD2 may be the D gene (6 bases each). The V end lost 4 bases, the J end lost 4 bases, and 12 bases lay between the germline ends. Germline V gives CDR1 SGHNT, CDR2 YYREEE (reference sequence). This CDR3 has 13 residues. The DNA for the CDR3 is TGTGCCAGCAGCCCCAGGGGAGGTTACGAGCAGTACTTC. It codes for CASSPRGGYEQYF.